Included here is one T cell receptor beta chain sequence, with context. Regarding time point: newly diagnosed GD, antithyroid drugs for less than 3 months. PBMC RNA was the source of the TCR library. The data are from a study of regulatory T cells in long-lasting Graves disease. Germline assignment: CDR1 MGHRA and CDR2 YSYEKL. The CDR3 contains 14 residues. Trimming removed 1 base at V and 1 base at J, with 8 bases between. Libraries of TCR beta came from iRepertoire HTBI primers plus Arm-PCR of CDR3 regions. In the original analysis: From all samples, identification returned 14 TRBJ and just over 60 TRBV segments. TCRdb independently ran MiXCR on the multiplex PCR reads; one entry per CDR3 protein. TCRdb's processing, not the authors' own work, is the source of the V and J calls. The sample has hundreds of thousands of distinct CDR3 sequences, around 17% seen once; the top ten hold more than 15%. The data were also submitted as part of a second study, on T cells in Graves' hyperthyroidism and ophthalmopathy. As that study records: Most thyroid clonotypes expanded above 0.001 appeared in blood too. Ophthalmopathy was identified by the model a median about six months ahead of onset.

This receptor was obtained from a woman in her thirties with Graves disease. This sequence joins TRBV4-1 and TRBJ2-7; D is undetermined. Sequenced here: peripheral blood mononuclear cells (PBMCs), sampled at new diagnosis, from a patient treated with antithyroid drugs. The CDR3 DNA reads as TGCGCCAGCAGCCAAGGCCTCACGTCCTACGAGCAGTACTTC. This codes for CASSQGLTSYEQYF.